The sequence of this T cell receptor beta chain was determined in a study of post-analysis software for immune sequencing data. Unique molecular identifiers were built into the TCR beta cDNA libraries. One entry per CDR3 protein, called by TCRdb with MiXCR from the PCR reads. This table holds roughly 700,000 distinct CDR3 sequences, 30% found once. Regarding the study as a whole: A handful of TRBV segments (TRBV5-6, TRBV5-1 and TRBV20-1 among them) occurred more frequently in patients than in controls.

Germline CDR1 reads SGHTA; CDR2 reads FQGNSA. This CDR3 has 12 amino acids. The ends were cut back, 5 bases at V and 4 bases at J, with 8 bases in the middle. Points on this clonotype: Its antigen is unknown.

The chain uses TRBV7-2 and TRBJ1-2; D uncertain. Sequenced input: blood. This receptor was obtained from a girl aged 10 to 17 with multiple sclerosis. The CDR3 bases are TGTGCCAGCAGCCCCCGATCCTATGGCTACACCTTC. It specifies CASSPRSYGYTF.